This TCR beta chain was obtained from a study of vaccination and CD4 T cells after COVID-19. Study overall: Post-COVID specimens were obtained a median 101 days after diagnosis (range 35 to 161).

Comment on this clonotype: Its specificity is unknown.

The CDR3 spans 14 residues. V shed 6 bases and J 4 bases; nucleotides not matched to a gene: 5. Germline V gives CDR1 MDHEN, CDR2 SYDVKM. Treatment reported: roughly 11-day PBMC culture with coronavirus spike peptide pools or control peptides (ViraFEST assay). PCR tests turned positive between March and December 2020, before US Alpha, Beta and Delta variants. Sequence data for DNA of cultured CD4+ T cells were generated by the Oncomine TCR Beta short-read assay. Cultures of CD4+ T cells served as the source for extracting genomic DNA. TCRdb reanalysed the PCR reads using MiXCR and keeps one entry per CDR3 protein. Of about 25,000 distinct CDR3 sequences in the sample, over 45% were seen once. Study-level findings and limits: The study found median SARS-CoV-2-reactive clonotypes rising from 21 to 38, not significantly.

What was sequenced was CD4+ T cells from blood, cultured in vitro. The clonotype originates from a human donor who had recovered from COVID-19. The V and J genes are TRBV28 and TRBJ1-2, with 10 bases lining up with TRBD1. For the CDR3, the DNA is TGTGCCAGCAGGATAGACAGGGGGCTCTATGGCTACACCTTC. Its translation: CASRIDRGLYGYTF.